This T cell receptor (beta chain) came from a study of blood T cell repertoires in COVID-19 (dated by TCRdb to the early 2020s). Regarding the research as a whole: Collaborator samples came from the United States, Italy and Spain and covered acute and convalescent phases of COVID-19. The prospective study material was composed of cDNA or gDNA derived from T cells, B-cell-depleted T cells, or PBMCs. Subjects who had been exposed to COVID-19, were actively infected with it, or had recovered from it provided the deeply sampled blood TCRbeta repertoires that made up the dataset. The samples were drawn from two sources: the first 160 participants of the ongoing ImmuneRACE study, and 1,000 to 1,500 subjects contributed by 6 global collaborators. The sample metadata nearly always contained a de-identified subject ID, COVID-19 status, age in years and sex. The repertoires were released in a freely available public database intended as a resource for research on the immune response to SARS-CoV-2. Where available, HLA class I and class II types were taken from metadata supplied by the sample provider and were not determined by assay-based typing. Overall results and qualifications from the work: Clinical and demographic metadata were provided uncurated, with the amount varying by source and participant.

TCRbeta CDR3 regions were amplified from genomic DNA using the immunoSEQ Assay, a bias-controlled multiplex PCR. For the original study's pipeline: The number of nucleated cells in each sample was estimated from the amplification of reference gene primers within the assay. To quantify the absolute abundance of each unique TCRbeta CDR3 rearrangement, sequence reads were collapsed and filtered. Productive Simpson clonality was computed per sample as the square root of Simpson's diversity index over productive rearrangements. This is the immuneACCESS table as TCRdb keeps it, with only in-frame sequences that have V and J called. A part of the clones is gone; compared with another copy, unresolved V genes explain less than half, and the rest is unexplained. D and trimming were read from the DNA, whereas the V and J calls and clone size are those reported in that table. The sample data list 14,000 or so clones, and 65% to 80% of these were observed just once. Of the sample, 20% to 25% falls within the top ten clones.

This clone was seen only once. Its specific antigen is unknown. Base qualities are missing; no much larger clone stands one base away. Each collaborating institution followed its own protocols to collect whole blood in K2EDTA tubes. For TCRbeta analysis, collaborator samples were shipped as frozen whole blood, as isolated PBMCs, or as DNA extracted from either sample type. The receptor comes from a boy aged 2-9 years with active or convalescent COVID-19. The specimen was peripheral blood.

The CDR3 corresponds to CASSLAIREGTDTQYF. Read as DNA, the sequence is TGTGCCAGCAGCTTAGCTATCAGGGAAGGCACAGATACGCAGTATTTT. The chain is made from TRBV7-9 and TRBJ2-3, and perhaps TRBD1 as D gene, on 5 matching bases. From the germline V gene (reference sequence), CDR1 is SEHNR and CDR2 is FQNEAQ. The CDR3, cysteine through phenylalanine, is 16 amino acids long. CDR3 DNA only is kept here, 48 bases in frame from base 1. V sheds 0 bases and J sheds 1 base, leaving 11 bases between their ends.